A selection of T cell receptor beta chains follows, all from one sample in a study of blood T cells in healthy people across ages. Each CDR3 protein is one row after TCRdb ran MiXCR on the 5' RACE reads. Of around 500,000 distinct CDR3 sequences in the sample, about 26% are singletons; the top ten hold under 4.5%. The data also belong to a second study, concerning T cells of mothers and their children.

The sequenced material came from blood. These receptors were taken from a boy between 2 and 10 years old in good health. CDR3s include the opening cysteine and the closing phenylalanine or tryptophan. The order of the fields is clone size, D gene, J gene, V gene, CDR3 protein, CDR3 DNA. A D gene is named only where the DNA matches it firmly. Rows may omit the clone size; those that give it use once, few, many or a size class.

abundance: NA; d_gene: NA; j_gene: TRBJ2-5; v_gene: TRBV29-1; CDR3aa: CSVEAGTQETQYF; CDR3nt: TGCAGCGTTGAGGCAGGGACCCAAGAGACCCAGTACTTC
abundance: NA; d_gene: NA; j_gene: TRBJ1-3; v_gene: TRBV12-3/TRBV12-4; CDR3aa: CASGSLTGFSGNTIYF; CDR3nt: TGTGCCAGCGGATCCTTAACAGGATTCTCTGGAAACACCATATATTTT
abundance: few; d_gene: TRBD2; j_gene: TRBJ2-1; v_gene: TRBV7-2; CDR3aa: CASSLAAPGLGVNEQFF; CDR3nt: TGTGCCAGCAGCTTAGCCGCCCCGGGACTAGGGGTCAATGAGCAGTTCTTC
abundance: NA; d_gene: TRBD1; j_gene: TRBJ2-1; v_gene: TRBV2; CDR3aa: CASSPPGGVHNEQFF; CDR3nt: TGTGCCAGCAGTCCACCAGGGGGCGTCCACAATGAGCAGTTCTTC
abundance: few; d_gene: NA; j_gene: TRBJ1-2; v_gene: TRBV15; CDR3aa: CATSRDVGGLGGYTF; CDR3nt: TGTGCCACCAGCAGAGATGTTGGGGGACTTGGCGGCTACACCTTC
abundance: NA; d_gene: NA; j_gene: TRBJ2-3; v_gene: TRBV20-1; CDR3aa: CSATYSGTTRTDTQYF; CDR3nt: TGCAGTGCTACCTACTCCGGGACGACCCGCACAGATACGCAGTATTTT
abundance: many; d_gene: NA; j_gene: TRBJ2-5; v_gene: TRBV2; CDR3aa: CASSGQETQYF; CDR3nt: TGTGCCAGCAGTGGGCAAGAGACCCAGTACTTC
abundance: few; d_gene: NA; j_gene: TRBJ1-5; v_gene: TRBV12-3/TRBV12-4; CDR3aa: CASSFHGAGGNQPQHF; CDR3nt: TGTGCCAGCAGTTTTCATGGGGCGGGGGGCAATCAGCCCCAGCATTTT
abundance: NA; d_gene: NA; j_gene: TRBJ1-1; v_gene: TRBV10-3; CDR3aa: CAISVGGNTEAFF; CDR3nt: TGTGCCATCAGTGTCGGGGGGAACACTGAAGCTTTCTTT
abundance: NA; d_gene: TRBD1; j_gene: TRBJ2-5; v_gene: TRBV19; CDR3aa: CTSSNRGDQETQYF; CDR3nt: TGTACCAGTAGCAACAGGGGGGACCAAGAGACCCAGTACTTC
abundance: NA; d_gene: NA; j_gene: TRBJ1-2; v_gene: TRBV5-1; CDR3aa: CASSYTRPRGYTF; CDR3nt: TGCGCCAGCAGCTATACAAGACCTCGGGGCTACACCTTC